Listed below are T cell receptor beta chains from one sample, sequenced in a study of OX40 agonist ivuxolimab in advanced cancers. The method was immunoSEQ multiplex PCR; TCRdb's version includes in-frame clones alone and lacks a portion of them. The table shows tens of thousands of clones, with roughly nine tenths occurring only once. The material was CD4+ or CD8+ T cells sorted from blood, obtained in a trial of the OX40 agonist ivuxolimab. The source of these receptors is an adult with an advanced solid tumor such as melanoma, head and neck, liver or kidney cancer. Both conserved end residues are part of each CDR3. Each record gives: D gene, CDR3 length, clone size, J gene, V gene, CDR3 protein, CDR3 DNA. A D gene is named only where the DNA matches it firmly. Only part of the rows carry a size: once, few, many, or a class if the clone is expanded.

d_gene: TRBD2; len: 15; abundance: NA; j_gene: TRBJ2-3; v_gene: TRBV9; CDR3aa: CASSPEGLAADTQYF; CDR3nt: TGTGCCAGCAGCCCAGAAGGACTAGCGGCAGATACGCAGTATTTT
d_gene: NA; len: 13; abundance: NA; j_gene: TRBJ2-7; v_gene: TRBV9; CDR3aa: CASSVQGGYEQYF; CDR3nt: TGTGCCAGCAGCGTACAGGGTGGCTACGAGCAGTACTTC
d_gene: NA; len: 16; abundance: NA; j_gene: TRBJ1-2; v_gene: TRBV30; CDR3aa: CAWSLGDLGNVYGYTF; CDR3nt: TGTGCCTGGAGTTTGGGGGACCTAGGGAACGTCTATGGCTACACCTTC
d_gene: NA; len: 15; abundance: NA; j_gene: TRBJ1-3; v_gene: TRBV9; CDR3aa: CASSVDGSSGNTIYF; CDR3nt: TGTGCCAGCAGCGTAGATGGGTCCTCTGGAAACACCATATATTTT
d_gene: TRBD2; len: 16; abundance: NA; j_gene: TRBJ2-1; v_gene: TRBV27; CDR3aa: CASSLSSSGRRNEQFF; CDR3nt: TGTGCCAGCAGTTTATCATCTAGCGGGAGAAGAAATGAGCAGTTCTTC
d_gene: NA; len: 13; abundance: NA; j_gene: TRBJ2-3; v_gene: TRBV15; CDR3aa: CATSLGGGDTQYF; CDR3nt: TGTGCCACCAGTCTAGGCGGCGGGGATACGCAGTATTTT
d_gene: NA; len: 14; abundance: few; j_gene: TRBJ1-2; v_gene: TRBV6-5; CDR3aa: CASSELGQTYGYTF; CDR3nt: TGTGCCAGCAGTGAATTAGGGCAGACTTATGGCTACACCTTC
d_gene: NA; len: 12; abundance: NA; j_gene: TRBJ1-1; v_gene: TRBV5-4; CDR3aa: CASRGADTEAFF; CDR3nt: TGTGCCAGCCGGGGGGCGGACACTGAAGCTTTCTTT
d_gene: NA; len: 13; abundance: once; j_gene: TRBJ2-2; v_gene: TRBV5-4; CDR3aa: CASSLELNGELFF; CDR3nt: TGTGCCAGCAGCTTGGAACTAAACGGGGAGCTGTTTTTT
d_gene: TRBD1; len: 17; abundance: NA; j_gene: TRBJ2-1; v_gene: TRBV5-1; CDR3aa: CASSPSPRQGPYNEQFF; CDR3nt: TGCGCCAGCAGCCCCTCCCCTAGACAGGGACCCTACAATGAGCAGTTCTTC
d_gene: TRBD2; len: 16; abundance: NA; j_gene: TRBJ2-1; v_gene: TRBV7-9; CDR3aa: CASSPPGLAGVVEQFF; CDR3nt: TGTGCCAGCAGCCCACCCGGACTAGCGGGAGTTGTAGAGCAGTTCTTC
d_gene: TRBD2; len: 15; abundance: few; j_gene: TRBJ2-7; v_gene: TRBV7-8; CDR3aa: CASSFEGLAGAEQYF; CDR3nt: TGTGCCAGCAGCTTCGAGGGACTAGCGGGAGCCGAGCAGTACTTC
d_gene: NA; len: 13; abundance: once; j_gene: TRBJ2-7; v_gene: TRBV6-5; CDR3aa: CASSYGLWYEQYF; CDR3nt: TGTGCCAGCAGTTATGGGTTGTGGTACGAGCAGTACTTC
d_gene: NA; len: 14; abundance: NA; j_gene: TRBJ2-3; v_gene: TRBV5-5; CDR3aa: CASSPLVGTDTQYF; CDR3nt: TGTGCCAGCAGCCCCCTGGTCGGCACAGATACGCAGTATTTT
d_gene: NA; len: 13; abundance: NA; j_gene: TRBJ1-5; v_gene: TRBV7-6; CDR3aa: CASSLDSNQPQHF; CDR3nt: TGTGCCAGCAGCCTAGACTCCAATCAGCCCCAGCATTTT
d_gene: TRBD1; len: 15; abundance: NA; j_gene: TRBJ1-3; v_gene: TRBV10-3; CDR3aa: CAISDPGGSGNTIYF; CDR3nt: TGTGCCATCAGTGATCCAGGGGGCTCTGGAAACACCATATATTTT
d_gene: NA; len: 14; abundance: NA; j_gene: TRBJ1-1; v_gene: TRBV4-2; CDR3aa: CASSQDMGGTEAFF; CDR3nt: TGTGCCAGCAGCCAAGATATGGGGGGCACTGAAGCTTTCTTT
d_gene: NA; len: 11; abundance: NA; j_gene: TRBJ2-7; v_gene: TRBV29-1; CDR3aa: CSALENYEQYF; CDR3nt: TGCAGCGCCCTGGAGAACTACGAGCAGTACTTC
d_gene: NA; len: 13; abundance: NA; j_gene: TRBJ1-1; v_gene: TRBV2; CDR3aa: CASSERGDTEAFF; CDR3nt: TGTGCCAGCAGTGAACGCGGGGACACTGAAGCTTTCTTT
d_gene: TRBD1; len: 14; abundance: NA; j_gene: TRBJ2-1; v_gene: TRBV5-1; CDR3aa: CASTLTGAYNEQFF; CDR3nt: TGCGCCAGCACCCTGACAGGGGCCTACAATGAGCAGTTCTTC
d_gene: TRBD1; len: 14; abundance: NA; j_gene: TRBJ1-2; v_gene: TRBV27; CDR3aa: CASSFRQGAYGYTF; CDR3nt: TGTGCCAGCAGTTTCAGACAGGGGGCCTATGGCTACACCTTC
d_gene: TRBD2; len: 15; abundance: NA; j_gene: TRBJ2-7; v_gene: TRBV15; CDR3aa: CATSSWTGGFYEQYF; CDR3nt: TGTGCCACCAGTAGTTGGACGGGAGGTTTCTACGAGCAGTACTTC
d_gene: NA; len: 15; abundance: few; j_gene: TRBJ1-5; v_gene: TRBV28; CDR3aa: CASSLRGGTDQPQHF; CDR3nt: TGTGCCAGCAGCCTCCGGGGAGGGACCGATCAGCCCCAGCATTTT